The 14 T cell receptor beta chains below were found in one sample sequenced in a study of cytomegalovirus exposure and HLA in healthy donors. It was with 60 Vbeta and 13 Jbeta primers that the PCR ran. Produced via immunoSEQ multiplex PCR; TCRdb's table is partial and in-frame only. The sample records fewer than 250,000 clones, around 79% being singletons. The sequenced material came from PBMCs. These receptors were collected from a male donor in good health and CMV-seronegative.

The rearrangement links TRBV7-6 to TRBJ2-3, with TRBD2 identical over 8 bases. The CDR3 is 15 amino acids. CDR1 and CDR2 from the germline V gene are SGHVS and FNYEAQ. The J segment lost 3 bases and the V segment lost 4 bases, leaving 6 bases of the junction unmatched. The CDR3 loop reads CASSSGTRATDTQYF. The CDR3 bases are TGTGCCAGCAGCTCGGGGACTAGAGCGACAGATACGCAGTATTTT. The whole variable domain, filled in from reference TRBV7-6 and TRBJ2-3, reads GAGVSQSPRYKVTKRGQDVALRCDPISGHVSLYWYRQALGQGPEFLTYFNYEAQQDKSGLPNDRFSAERPEGSISTLTIQRTEQRDSAMYRCASSSGTRATDTQYFGPGTRLTVL.

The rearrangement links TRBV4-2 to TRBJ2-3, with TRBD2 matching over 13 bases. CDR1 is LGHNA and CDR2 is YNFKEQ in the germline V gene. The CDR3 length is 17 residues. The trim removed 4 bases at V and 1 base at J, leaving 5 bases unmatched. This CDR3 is CASSPAGTSGGTDTQYF. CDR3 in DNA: TGTGCCAGCAGCCCTGCCGGGACTAGCGGGGGCACAGATACGCAGTATTTT.

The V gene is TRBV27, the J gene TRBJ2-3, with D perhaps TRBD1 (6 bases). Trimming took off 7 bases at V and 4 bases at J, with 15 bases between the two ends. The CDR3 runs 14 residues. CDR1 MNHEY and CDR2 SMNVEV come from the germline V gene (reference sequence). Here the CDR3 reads CASTRQDFPDTQYF. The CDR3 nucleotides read TGTGCCAGCACCCGACAGGATTTCCCAGATACGCAGTATTTT.

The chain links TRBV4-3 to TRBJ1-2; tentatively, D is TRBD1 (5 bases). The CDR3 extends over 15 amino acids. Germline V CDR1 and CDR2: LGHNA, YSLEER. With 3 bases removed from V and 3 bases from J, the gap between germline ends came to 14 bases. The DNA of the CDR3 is TGCGCCAGCAGCCATGGCGGGGGTTTTGACTATGGCTACACCTTC. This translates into CASSHGGGFDYGYTF.

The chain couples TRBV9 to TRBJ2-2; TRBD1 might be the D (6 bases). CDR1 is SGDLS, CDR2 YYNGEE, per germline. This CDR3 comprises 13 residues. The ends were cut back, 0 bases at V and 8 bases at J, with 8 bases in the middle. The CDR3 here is CASSVEGVGELFF. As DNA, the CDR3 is TGTGCCAGCAGCGTAGAGGGGGTTGGGGAGCTGTTTTTT.

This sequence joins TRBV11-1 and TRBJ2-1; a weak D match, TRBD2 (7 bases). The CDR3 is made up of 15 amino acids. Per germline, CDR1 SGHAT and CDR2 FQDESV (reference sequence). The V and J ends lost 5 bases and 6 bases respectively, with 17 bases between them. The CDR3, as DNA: TGTGCCAGCAGCGGGGGGCGGGAGCTTTTCAATGAGCAGTTCTTC. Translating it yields CASSGGRELFNEQFF. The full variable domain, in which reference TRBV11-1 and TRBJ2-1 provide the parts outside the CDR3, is EAEVAQSPRYKITEKSQAVAFWCDPISGHATLYWYRQILGQGPELLVQFQDESVVDDSQLPKDRFSAERLKGVDSTLKIQPAELGDSAMYLCASSGGRELFNEQFFGPGTRLTVL.

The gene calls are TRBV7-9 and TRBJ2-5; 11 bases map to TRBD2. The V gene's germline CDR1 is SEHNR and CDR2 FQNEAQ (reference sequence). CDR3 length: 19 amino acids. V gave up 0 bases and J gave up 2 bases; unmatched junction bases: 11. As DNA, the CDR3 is TGTGCCAGCAGCTTAGCGCTAGCGGGGGGCCGAACGTTTCAAGAGACCCAGTACTTC. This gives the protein CASSLALAGGRTFQETQYF.

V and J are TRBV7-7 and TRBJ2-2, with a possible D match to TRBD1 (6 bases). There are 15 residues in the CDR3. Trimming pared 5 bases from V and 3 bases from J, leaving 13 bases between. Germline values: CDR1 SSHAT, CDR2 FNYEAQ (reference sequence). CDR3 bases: TGTGCCAGCAGCAAAAATTCAGGGGACACCGGGGAGCTGTTTTTT. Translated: CASSKNSGDTGELFF. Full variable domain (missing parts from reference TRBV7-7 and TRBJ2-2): GAGVSQSPRYKVTKRGQDVTLRCDPISSHATLYWYQQALGQGPEFLTYFNYEAQPDKSGLPSDRFSAERPEGSISTLTIQRTEQRDSAMYRCASSKNSGDTGELFFGEGSRLTVL.

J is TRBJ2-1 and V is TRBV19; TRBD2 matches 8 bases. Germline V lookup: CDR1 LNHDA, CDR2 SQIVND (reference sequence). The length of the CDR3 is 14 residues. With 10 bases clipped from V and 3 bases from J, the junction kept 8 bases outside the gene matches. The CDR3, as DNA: TGTGCCACCTATAGCGGGGCTTTCTACAATGAGCAGTTCTTC. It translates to CATYSGAFYNEQFF.

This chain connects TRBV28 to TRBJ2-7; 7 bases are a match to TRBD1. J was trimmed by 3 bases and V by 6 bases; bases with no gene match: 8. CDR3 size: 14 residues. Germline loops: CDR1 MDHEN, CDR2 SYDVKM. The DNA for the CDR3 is TGTGCCAGCAGCGTCCCCAGGGGGTTCTACGAGCAGTACTTC. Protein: CASSVPRGFYEQYF.

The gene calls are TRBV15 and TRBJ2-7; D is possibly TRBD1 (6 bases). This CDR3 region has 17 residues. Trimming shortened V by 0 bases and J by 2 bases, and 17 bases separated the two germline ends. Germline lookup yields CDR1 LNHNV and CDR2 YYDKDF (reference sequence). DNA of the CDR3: TGTGCCACCAGCAGAGATCGTGGTAGGGACACGACCTACGAGCAGTACTTC. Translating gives CATSRDRGRDTTYEQYF.

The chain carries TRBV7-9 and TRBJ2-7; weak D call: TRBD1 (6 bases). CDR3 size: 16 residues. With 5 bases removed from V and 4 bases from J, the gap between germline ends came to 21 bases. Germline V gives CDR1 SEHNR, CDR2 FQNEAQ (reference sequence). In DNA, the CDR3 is TGTGCCAGCAGCCCCCGGGACACCATTACAGCATACGAGCAGTACTTC. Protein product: CASSPRDTITAYEQYF.

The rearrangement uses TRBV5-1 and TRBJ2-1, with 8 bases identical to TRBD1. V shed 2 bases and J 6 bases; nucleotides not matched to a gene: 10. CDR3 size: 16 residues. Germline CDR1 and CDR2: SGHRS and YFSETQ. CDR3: CASSLNKGQGPNEQFF. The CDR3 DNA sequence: TGCGCCAGCAGCTTAAATAAAGGACAGGGCCCCAATGAGCAGTTCTTC.

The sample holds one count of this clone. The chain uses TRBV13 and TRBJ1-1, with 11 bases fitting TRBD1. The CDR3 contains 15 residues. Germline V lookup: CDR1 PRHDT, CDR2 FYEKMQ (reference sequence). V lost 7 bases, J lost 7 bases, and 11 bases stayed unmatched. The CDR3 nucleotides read TGTGCCAGCACCCCCGAGGGACAGGGGGGGGGTGAAGCTTTCTTT. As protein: CASTPEGQGGGEAFF. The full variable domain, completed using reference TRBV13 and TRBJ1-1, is AAGVIQSPRHLIKEKRETATLKCYPIPRHDTVYWYQQGPGQDPQFLISFYEKMQSDKGSIPDRFSAQQFSDYHSELNMSSLELGDSALYFCASTPEGQGGGEAFFGQGTRLTVV.